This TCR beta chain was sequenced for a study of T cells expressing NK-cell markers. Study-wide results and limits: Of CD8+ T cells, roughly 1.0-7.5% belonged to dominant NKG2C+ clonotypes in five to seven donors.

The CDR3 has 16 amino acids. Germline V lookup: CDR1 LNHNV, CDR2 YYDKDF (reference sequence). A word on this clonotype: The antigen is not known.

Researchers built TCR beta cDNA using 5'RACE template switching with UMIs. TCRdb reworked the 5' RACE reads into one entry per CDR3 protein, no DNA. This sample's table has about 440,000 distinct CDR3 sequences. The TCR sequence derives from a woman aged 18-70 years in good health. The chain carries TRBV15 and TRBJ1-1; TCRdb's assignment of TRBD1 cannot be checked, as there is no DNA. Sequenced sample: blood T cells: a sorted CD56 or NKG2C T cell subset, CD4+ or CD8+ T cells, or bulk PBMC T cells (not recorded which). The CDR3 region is CATSVPPRQGDTEAFF.